This paragraph covers one T cell receptor (beta chain) sequence. Its antigen has not been determined. No base quality values were provided; no much bigger clone lies one nucleotide off. In total, approximately 610 healthy bone marrow donors made up the cohort. At the time of sampling, all cohort members were nominally healthy, though unrecorded immune exposures were likely present. The donor tested CMV seropositive, placing the donor among the 289 seropositive members of the cohort. A peripheral blood sample was provided by each donor, and peripheral blood mononuclear cells were used for TCR beta sequencing. The Qiagen DNeasy Blood Extraction Kit was used to extract genomic DNA from the blood cell samples. Libraries were made using the immunoSEQ multiplex PCR assay. For the multiplex PCR, a mixture combining 60 forward primers for TCR Vbeta segments and 13 reverse primers for TCR Jbeta segments was used. A multiplex PCR assay on genomic DNA amplified the CDR3 region of rearranged TCR beta genes. Amplified TCR beta libraries were sequenced as 87-base-pair reads on the Illumina HiSeq System. As for the original processing: A later analysis tallied tens of millions of unique TCR beta chains across the 600 to 700 repertoires, and some 10 million of those chains were shared by two or more donors. A nearest-neighbor algorithm error-corrected the raw reads and collapsed the reads into unique sequences, merging closely related sequences to remove PCR and sequencing errors. CDR3 sequences were aligned to IMGT reference sequences to assign V, D and J gene segments. Each retained sequence needed at least a six-nucleotide match to both a V gene segment and a J gene segment. Rearrangements were classified as productive when the CDR3 lacked stop codons and remained in frame with V and J, and all other rearrangements were classified as non-productive. CDR3 was defined by IMGT convention, running from the second conserved V-encoded cysteine to the conserved J-encoded phenylalanine. The earlier analysis of about 610 of the donors excluded any sequence lacking an unambiguous match to a single V gene segment. An earlier analysis of several hundred of the donors classified V segments as functional when productive rearrangements were above 56.7% and as segregating when the standard deviation between donors was above 5%. A statistical classification framework was built for diagnosing cytomegalovirus status from the catalog of TCR beta chain sequences. In a later analysis, V and J genes were assigned by comparing TCR nucleotide sequences against IMGT/GENE-DB human TR gene sequences. A later analysis assigned CDR3 sequences and most-parsimonious VDJ recombination scenarios with the TCRdist pipeline. In a later analysis, every TCR beta chain was defined by the combination of its CDR3 amino acid sequence and its V-gene family, and reads without a unique V-gene family were dropped. To address suspected cross-contamination and a sequencing artifact, a later analysis removed under 600 highly shared, low-generation-probability nucleotide sequences. In a later analysis, a clonal expansion index for each public chain was calculated from normalized within-repertoire ranks of inferred template counts. A later analysis computed generation probabilities with a VDJ recombination model fitted to out-of-frame rearrangements, and checked the results against IGoR. Hypergeometric tests were used in a later analysis to score TCR-TCR, TCR-HLA and TCR-CMV co-occurrence, with a repertoire-size bias correction applied to the TCR pairs. A later analysis estimated false discovery rates by permuting HLA or CMV assignments 20 times. A later analysis grouped co-occurring TCRs with DBSCAN, adding TCRdist sequence similarity when clustering within HLA-allele-positive subsets. Repertoires with fewer than 30,000 or more than 120,000 public chains, plus five repertoires with anomalous nucleotide sharing, were excluded from co-occurrence clustering. In TCRdb, the immuneACCESS table is reduced to in-frame sequences with V and J assigned. These tables do not hold every clone; where another copy was compared, an unresolved V gene accounts for under half, and the others remain unexplained. V and J calls and clone size are as listed in that table; D and trimming were resolved from the DNA. In this sample the table shows around 50,000 clones, around 81% of which occur a single time. Together, the top ten hold 8.1% of the sample.

This entry comes from a study of cytomegalovirus exposure and HLA in healthy donors (dated by TCRdb to the late 2010s). Background for the entire study: An earlier analysis of roughly 500 of the donors reported more than 250 Gb of sequence data and some 120 million unique TCR beta sequences from about 200 million T cells. Along with the roughly 610-subject first cohort, a separate validation cohort of 120 different subjects was used. The later analysis used no new phenotypic data to find candidate immune exposures, relying instead on TCR beta sequences and their occurrence across donors. Of the 300 to 500 genotyped donors, 65% to 90% were placed in the genetic ancestry cluster associated with self-reported Caucasian donors. Roughly five DR-DQ haplotypes were handled as single units for association and clustering, since linkage in the cohort was strong. An early release covering roughly 600 HLA-typed donors comprised roughly 300 gigabases of sequencing data and around 80 million unique TCR sequences. All discovery cohort repertoires had been generated using a single sequencing platform. The number of donors typed differed by locus, with about 629-640 for A, B, C, DRB1 and DQB1, roughly 520 for DQA1, 600 to 610 for DPA1, and some 440 for DPB1. HLA typing covered class I and class II loci at four-digit resolution. Donor age, sex, ethnicity and CMV serostatus were compiled together with the repertoire data. To study patterns of TCR occurrence, a later analysis re-analyzed previously published TCR beta repertoires from several hundred donors and added high-resolution HLA genotyping. A later genetic analysis took genome-wide SNP genotypes for about 65% of the roughly 670 donors and used that subset as a discovery cohort. The study aimed to test whether cataloging public T cell receptors could reveal signatures of past pathogen exposure. Among around 400 genotyped donors of the cohort, an average of roughly 230,000 unique TCR beta nucleotide sequences was sequenced per donor, of which roughly 17% were non-productive. To predict cytomegalovirus infection status, the study combined high-throughput TCR immunosequencing, statistical association of individual TCRs with disease status, and machine learning. The study profiled the T cell repertoires of hundreds of subjects by immunosequencing and related them to cytomegalovirus serostatus. In an earlier analysis of 500 to 650 of the donors, high-throughput TCR beta sequencing was used to judge whether each TCR beta V gene segment behaved as functional or pseudogenic. Findings and caveats that apply to the study as a whole: A later analysis associated roughly 17,000 TCR beta sequences with specific HLA alleles at a false discovery rate of 0.05. Immune exposure information for the cohort was limited to CMV serostatus. It was suggested by the authors that the approach could potentially be generalized to other disease states and immunological phenotypes. A later analysis found that most CMV-associated TCR beta chains appeared HLA-restricted, with HLA associations seemingly driven largely by CMV exposure. The earlier analysis of a few hundred of the donors excluded 15 to 20 rarely observed V segments, including chromosome 9 orphons, because counts were too low. According to a later analysis, parvovirus B19, influenza, CMV and Epstein-Barr virus appeared linked to several top co-occurrence clusters. Across donors, most TCR sequences were observed very rarely, whereas some public TCRs were present in many individuals. According to a later genetic analysis, donors in an Asian-associated ancestry cluster had fewer N-insertions in productive TCRs than the approximately 670-donor mean. The sequencing pipeline was judged likely to have produced a cluster of highly shared sequence variants as a technical artifact. Compared with equally common non-associated chains, HLA-associated TCR beta chains in a later analysis were more clonally expanded and had lower generation probabilities. The presence/absence analyses assumed that sequencing depth was roughly uniform across donors, and that assumption may not be true. Because some donors lacked HLA typing at each locus, the association tests relied only on the typed subset. In both the original and validation cohorts, the classifier was reported to diagnose cytomegalovirus status with high specificity and sensitivity. The study gave a list of over 150 TCR beta chains associated with cytomegalovirus. In a later analysis, TCR association rates were found to vary across HLA loci, with the most associated TCRs seen for DRB1 alleles and the fewest for HLA-C alleles. In this cohort, only TCR beta chains were sequenced, and detectable features were limited by the absence of alpha or paired-chain data. A further reported finding was that TCR beta sequences accurately predicted the HLA-A and HLA-B alleles for most subjects in the first cohort. A few of the identified cytomegalovirus-associated TCR beta chains were confirmed in vitro to be specific for cytomegalovirus antigens. When HLA alleles, especially DR and DQ, strongly co-occurred, attributing TCR associations to individual alleles was difficult. Correlated functional status among segregating V segments might be attributable to linkage disequilibrium, but an unknown experimental factor could not be ruled out. An association between a missense DCLRE1C variant and V-gene and J-gene trimming of TCR beta chains was found in a later genetic analysis and replicated in an independent cohort. In an earlier analysis of 587 of the donors, most TCR beta V segments appeared in productive rearrangements about 90% or about 30% of the time, broadly matching IMGT annotations.

Sample: PBMCs. The sequence was obtained from a man aged 30 to 39 in good health and CMV-seropositive.

The nucleotide sequence is TGTGCCAGCAGCTTACGGCTGGGGGGGAACACCGGGGAGCTGTTTTTT. Translated, this gives CASSLRLGGNTGELFF. This chain joins TRBV7-3 to TRBJ2-2; perhaps TRBD2 is the D gene, with 6 bases matching. The CDR3 sequence holds 16 residues, the cysteine and phenylalanine included. This entry keeps only the CDR3 DNA: 48 bases, framed from base 1. V loses 2 bases of germline sequence and J loses 1 base, and the interval between the two ends is 11 bases. CDR1 SGHTA and CDR2 FQGTGA are derived from the germline V gene.